The text below deals with one TCR beta chain. Antigen: not known. The sample is drawn from a study of T cells expressing NK-cell markers. Study at large: Sorted CD3+CD56+NKG2C+, CD3+CD56+NKG2C- and CD3+CD56-NKG2C+ T cells supplied TCR beta repertoires.

The cDNA for TCR beta came from 5'RACE template switching with UMIs. TCRdb derives one entry per CDR3 protein from the 5' RACE reads, leaving out DNA. This sample's table has hundreds of thousands of distinct CDR3 sequences. Notes on the study in general: It is unclear if expanded NKG2C-expressing clones target HCMV antigens. The share of CD8+ T cells held by dominant NKG2C+ clonotypes was about 1.0-7.5% in roughly 6 donors.

The CDR3 consists of 14 residues. Germline-derived CDR1 and CDR2 are SQVTM and ANQGSEA. This sequence was found in a man younger than 35 in good health. Sequencing was done on a sample of blood T cells: a sorted CD56 or NKG2C T cell subset, CD4+ or CD8+ T cells, or bulk PBMC T cells (not recorded which). The V gene is TRBV29-1, the J gene TRBJ2-3. CDR3 sequence: CSVDLLDRTDTQYF.